Shown below are 8 T cell receptor beta chains from a single sample sequenced in a study of tissue T cells after allogeneic stem cell transplantation. Assay: immunoSEQ multiplex PCR; the TCRdb copy retains only in-frame clones and omits some. The table includes some 10,000 clones, approximately 70% detected once. Sample: tissue from the stomach, taken at autopsy. The source of these receptors is a male donor at least 60 years old with lung cancer.

J is TRBJ2-2 and V is TRBV10-3; no definite D call. The CDR3 is 14 amino acids. Germline CDR1 reads ENHRY; CDR2 reads SYGVKD. V dropped 6 bases and J dropped 0 bases, with 8 bases sitting between them. The CDR3 DNA reads as TGTGCCATCAGGGATTCAGCGAACACCGGGGAGCTGTTTTTT. Its translation: CAIRDSANTGELFF.

This chain links TRBV11-2 with TRBJ2-5; 7 bases agree with TRBD2. V gave up 5 bases and J gave up 5 bases; unmatched junction bases: 23. The CDR3 is 19 residues long. Germline lookup yields CDR1 SGHAT and CDR2 FQNNGV. CDR3: CASSPPWGGLISMRETQYF. CDR3 coding DNA: TGTGCCAGCAGCCCCCCCTGGGGGGGGTTGATTAGTATGAGGGAGACCCAGTACTTC. Full variable domain (outside the CDR3, taken from reference TRBV11-2 and TRBJ2-5): EAGVAQSPRYKIIEKRQSVAFWCNPISGHATLYWYQQILGQGPKLLIQFQNNGVVDDSQLPKDRFSAERLKGVDSTLKIQPAKLEDSAVYLCASSPPWGGLISMRETQYFGPGTRLLVL.

This chain joins TRBV24-1 and TRBJ2-2; 10 positions agree with TRBD2. Germline CDR1 KGHDR, CDR2 SFDVKD. The CDR3 loop spans 15 amino acids. Trimming removed 3 bases from V and 5 bases from J; junction bases left unmatched: 2. For the CDR3, the DNA is TGTGCCACCAGTGATCCTAGCGGGGGTACCGGGGAGCTGTTTTTT. Its protein is CATSDPSGGTGELFF.

The gene calls are TRBV11-1 and TRBJ2-7; 7 bases fit TRBD1. V lost 6 bases and J lost 4; bases outside the gene matches: 6. The CDR3 is 13 residues long. The germline V gene has CDR1 SGHAT and CDR2 FQDESV (reference sequence). DNA for the CDR3: TGTGCCAGCAGAACAGGGGTAGGTTACGAGCAGTACTTC. Translated, it gives CASRTGVGYEQYF.

V is TRBV6-1 and J is TRBJ2-5; 7 bases match TRBD2. Germline lookup yields CDR1 MNHNS and CDR2 SASEGT. CDR3 length equals 14 residues. V lost 0 bases and J lost 2; bases outside the gene matches: 0. CDR3 loop: CASSEAGGQETQYF. The CDR3 coding sequence is TGTGCCAGCAGTGAAGCGGGGGGGCAAGAGACCCAGTACTTC.

There are a few counts of this clone. The V and J genes are TRBV9 and TRBJ1-2; D might be TRBD1 (5 bases). Germline-derived CDR1 and CDR2 are SGDLS and YYNGEE. This CDR3 has 12 amino acids. The V gene lost 3 bases and the J gene lost 8 bases, with 11 bases spanning the gap. CDR3 coding DNA: TGTGCCAGCAGCGCCGGACAATCCGGCTACACCTTC. As protein: CASSAGQSGYTF.

V is TRBV4-3 and J is TRBJ1-1, with D unclear. V was pared by 0 bases and J by 4 bases, with 12 bases between. There are 15 residues in the CDR3. From germline, CDR1 is LGHNA and CDR2 YSLEER. This CDR3 reads CASSQDNTPPTEAFF. The CDR3 bases are TGCGCCAGCAGCCAAGATAACACACCCCCCACTGAAGCTTTCTTT.

The chain employs TRBV2 and TRBJ2-5; D is tentatively TRBD1 or TRBD2 (5 bases each). The CDR3 is 16 amino acids. CDR1 and CDR2 (germline): SNHLY, FYNNEI. V was cut by 2 bases and J by 6 bases, with 19 bases left in between. CDR3 in amino acids: CASSERGPGGRQTQYF. In DNA form, the CDR3 reads TGTGCCAGCAGTGAACGGGGCCCCGGAGGCAGGCAGACCCAGTACTTC.